This TCR beta chain was observed in a study of cytomegalovirus exposure and HLA in healthy donors. 60 Vbeta and 13 Jbeta primers were used in PCR. The assay was immunoSEQ multiplex PCR, and TCRdb's table has in-frame clones only and misses some. Among 150,000 or so clones listed, approximately 80% were seen once. CDR3 length: 17 amino acids. The V end lost 6 bases, the J end lost 3 bases, and 21 bases lay between the germline ends. Germline assignment: CDR1 SNHLY and CDR2 FYNNEI. This sequence joins TRBV2 and TRBJ1-5; D might be TRBD1 (5 bases). The specimen was PBMCs. This receptor was identified in a man aged 50 to 60 in good health and CMV-seronegative. CDR3 loop: CASSDPPPGKDNQPQHF. CDR3 nucleotide sequence: TGTGCCAGCAGCGATCCTCCCCCAGGGAAGGACAATCAGCCCCAGCATTTT.